This T cell receptor (beta chain) was captured by sequencing in a study of shared clonotypes between healthy human individuals. Broader study findings: Only a few donors were included, so the genetic and exposure-history diversity represented was limited. Clonotype sharing among donors, it was expected, would be affected by sequencing depth.

The CDR3 runs 17 residues. From germline, CDR1 is SGHVS and CDR2 FQNEAQ. V lost 1 base, J lost 0 bases, and 6 bases stayed unmatched. Turning to this clone: Its antigen is still unknown.

Profiled with immunoSEQ multiplex PCR; TCRdb holds only in-frame clones, not every one. Of 490,000 or so clones listed, around three quarters were seen once; the top ten hold more than 10%. Sequencing used PBMCs. The rearrangement uses TRBV7-8 and TRBJ1-2, with 9 bases fitting TRBD1. This receptor was taken from a woman aged 40 to 49 in good health. Some clones in this sample may be carry-over from other donors' samples. The CDR3 is CASSLVPGQGSNYGYTF. The CDR3, as DNA: TGTGCCAGCAGCTTAGTCCCGGGACAGGGCTCTAACTATGGCTACACCTTC.